What follows describes a single T cell receptor beta chain. The antigen is not known. The sample originates from a study of human versus mouse CDR3 diversity and MHC coevolution. Study overall: The immunoSEQ assay reportedly detects one in 200,000 T cells. General study findings and limits: On average, humans showed more CDR3 deletions and insertions than mice. In humans, T-cell selection involved 5 or 6 MHC II alleles.

The CDR3 is made up of 15 amino acids. Germline V CDR1 and CDR2: MNHEY, SMNVEV (reference sequence). V lost 0 bases and J 4 bases, leaving 12 bases between the germline ends. Assay: immunoSEQ multiplex PCR; the TCRdb copy retains only in-frame clones and omits some. This table holds about 81,000 clones, 90% to 95% found once. The clonotype was recovered from a person between 25 and 70 years old in good health. The rearrangement joins TRBV27 to TRBJ1-1; D uncertain. Sequenced: naive CD4+ T cells from blood. Indicated subset: CD45RO-negative CD62L-positive naive CD4 T cells. The CDR3 DNA follows: TGTGCCAGCAGTTTATCCCCTGCGGGCGCCACTGAAGCTTTCTTT. It translates to CASSLSPAGATEAFF.